This T cell receptor beta chain was sequenced for a study of Ad26.COV2.S vaccination and SARS-CoV-2 variants. The treatment denotes: 19 received Ad26.COV2.S at low or high dose, single or two shots; several received placebo; per-sample allocation not given. Collection of samples fell on day 63 after the first vaccine or placebo injection. Sequencing was performed with immunoSEQ multiplex PCR; in TCRdb, only in-frame clones are kept and a portion is missing. The data show about 420,000 clones, with roughly 90% seen just once and approximately 4% held by the top ten. The origin of this receptor is a person aged 18-60 years who received the Ad26.COV2.S COVID-19 vaccine or a placebo. The starting material was peripheral blood, obtained in a trial of Ad26.COV2.S vaccine versus placebo.

This CDR3 is CASTLSGGRTDTQYF. CDR3 nucleotides: TGTGCCAGCACCCTAAGTGGGGGGCGCACAGATACGCAGTATTTT. The chain combines TRBV7-3 with TRBJ2-3; D may correspond to TRBD1 or TRBD2 (6 bases each). Germline values: CDR1 SGHTA, CDR2 FQGTGA. This CDR3 is 15 amino acids long. V lost 7 bases and J lost 1, with 15 bases in between.